This T cell receptor (beta chain) is drawn from a study of blood T cell repertoires in COVID-19. Study-wide context: Spain, Italy and the United States supplied samples that represented acute and convalescent COVID-19.

There are 14 residues in the CDR3. The germline V gene has CDR1 LNHDA and CDR2 SQIVND (reference sequence). Trimming took off 8 bases at V and 7 bases at J, with 20 bases between the two ends. Authors' analysis steps: Cell counts per sample came from amplifying reference gene primers. Generated by immunoSEQ multiplex PCR, the TCRdb table keeps only in-frame clones and is missing some. V, J and clone size are those of that table, while D and trimming were read from the DNA. The sample lists some 61,000 clones, roughly 85% occurring once. The sequenced material came from peripheral blood. The receptor was isolated from a man aged 25 to 40 with acute or convalescent COVID-19. This sequence joins TRBV19 and TRBJ1-2; D may be TRBD1 (6 bases). The CDR3 sequence: CASPRRTARRGYTF. The CDR3 nucleotides are TGTGCCAGTCCCAGGCGGACAGCCCGGCGTGGCTACACCTTC.